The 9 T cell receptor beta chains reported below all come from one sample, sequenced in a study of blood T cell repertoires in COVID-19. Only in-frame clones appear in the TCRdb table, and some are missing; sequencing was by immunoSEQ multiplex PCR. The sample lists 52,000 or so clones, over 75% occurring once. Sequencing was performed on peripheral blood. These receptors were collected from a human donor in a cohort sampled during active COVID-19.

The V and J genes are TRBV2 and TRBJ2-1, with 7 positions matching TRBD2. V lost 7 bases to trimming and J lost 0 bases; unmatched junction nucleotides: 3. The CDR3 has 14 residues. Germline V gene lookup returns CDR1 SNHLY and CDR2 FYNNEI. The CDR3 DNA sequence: TGTGCCAGCACCACGGGGGGCTCCTACAATGAGCAGTTCTTC. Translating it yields CASTTGGSYNEQFF. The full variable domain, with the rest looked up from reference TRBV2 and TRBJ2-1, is EPEVTQTPSHQVTQMGQEVILRCVPISNHLYFYWYRQILGQKVEFLVSFYNNEISEKSEIFDDQFSVERPDGSNFTLKIRSTKLEDSAMYFCASTTGGSYNEQFFGPGTRLTVL.

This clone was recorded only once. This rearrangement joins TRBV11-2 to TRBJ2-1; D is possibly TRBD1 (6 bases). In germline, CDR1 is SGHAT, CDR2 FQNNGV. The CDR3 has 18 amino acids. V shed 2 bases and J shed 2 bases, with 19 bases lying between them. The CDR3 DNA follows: TGTGCCAGCAGCTTATGGGCGGTCAGGGGCCTCCCCTACAATGAGCAGTTCTTC. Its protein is CASSLWAVRGLPYNEQFF.

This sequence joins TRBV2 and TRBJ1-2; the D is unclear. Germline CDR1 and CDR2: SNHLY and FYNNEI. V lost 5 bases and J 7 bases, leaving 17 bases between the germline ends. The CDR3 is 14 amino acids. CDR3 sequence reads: CASSTRHYVSGYTF. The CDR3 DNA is TGTGCCAGCAGTACCCGGCACTACGTGTCTGGCTACACCTTC.

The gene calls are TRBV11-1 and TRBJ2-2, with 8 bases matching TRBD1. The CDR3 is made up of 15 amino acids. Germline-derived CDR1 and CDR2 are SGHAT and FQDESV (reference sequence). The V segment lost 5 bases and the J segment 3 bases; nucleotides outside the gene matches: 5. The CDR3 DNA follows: TGTGCCAGCAGCCCAGGGGGCATAGACACCGGGGAGCTGTTTTTT. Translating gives CASSPGGIDTGELFF.

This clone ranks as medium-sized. The CDR3 nucleotides are TGTGCCAGTAGTATATCGGTTTACTCTGGAAACACCATATATTTT. As protein: CASSISVYSGNTIYF. The chain carries TRBV19 and TRBJ1-3; no clear D. This CDR3 comprises 15 residues. Germline V lookup: CDR1 LNHDA, CDR2 SQIVND (reference sequence). Deletions cut 2 bases from V and 0 bases from J, with 8 bases between.

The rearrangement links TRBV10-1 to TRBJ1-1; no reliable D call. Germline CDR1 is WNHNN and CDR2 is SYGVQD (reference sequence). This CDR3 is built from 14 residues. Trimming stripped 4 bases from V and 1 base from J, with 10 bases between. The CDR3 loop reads CASSGSPGNTEAFF. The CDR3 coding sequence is TGCGCCAGCAGTGGTTCCCCAGGGAACACTGAAGCTTTCTTT.

CDR3 protein: CASSPQASYNEQFF. The CDR3 DNA sequence: TGTGCCAGCAGCCCCCAGGCTTCCTACAATGAGCAGTTCTTC. This chain connects TRBV7-8 to TRBJ2-1; D ambiguous. This CDR3 contains 14 residues. Deletions cut 5 bases from V and 1 base from J, with 9 bases between. Germline CDR1 is SGHVS and CDR2 is FQNEAQ.

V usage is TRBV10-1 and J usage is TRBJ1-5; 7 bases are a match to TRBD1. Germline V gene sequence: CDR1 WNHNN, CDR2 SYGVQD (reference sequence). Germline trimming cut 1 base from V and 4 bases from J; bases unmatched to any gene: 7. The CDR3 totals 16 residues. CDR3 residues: CASSEYPGTDNQPQHF. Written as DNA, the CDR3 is TGCGCCAGCAGTGAGTACCCAGGGACAGATAATCAGCCCCAGCATTTT.

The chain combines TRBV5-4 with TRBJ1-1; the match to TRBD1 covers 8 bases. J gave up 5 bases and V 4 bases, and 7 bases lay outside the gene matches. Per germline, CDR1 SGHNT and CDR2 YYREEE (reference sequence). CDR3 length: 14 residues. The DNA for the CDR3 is TGTGCCAGCAGCCAGGACAGGGCGAGAACTGAAGCTTTCTTT. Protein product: CASSQDRARTEAFF.